Shown below are 30 T cell receptor beta chains from a single sample sequenced in a study of blood T cell repertoires in COVID-19. Method: immunoSEQ multiplex PCR; TCRdb's copy keeps in-frame clones and lacks some. The sample yields more than 75,000 clones, under 90% seen once. The sample comprised peripheral blood. The receptor set was obtained from a human donor in a cohort sampled during active COVID-19.

This chain connects TRBV18 to TRBJ1-1; maybe TRBD1 (5 bases). Germline loops: CDR1 KGHSH, CDR2 LQKENI. This CDR3 region has 15 residues. The V and J ends lost 3 bases and 11 bases respectively, with 22 bases between them. The CDR3 sequence: CASSPPHVGQGNAFF. For the CDR3, the DNA is TGTGCCAGCTCACCTCCCCATGTCGGCCAGGGTAATGCTTTCTTT.

The CDR3 reads CASSPGQGLNGDTFPLHF. The CDR3 DNA reads TGTGCCAGCAGCCCTGGGCAGGGACTGAATGGGGATACCTTCCCCCTCCACTTT. V and J are TRBV7-9 and TRBJ1-6; D may be TRBD1 (5 bases). Trimming took off 5 bases at V and 13 bases at J, with 30 bases between the two ends. Germline CDR1 reads SEHNR; CDR2 reads FQNEAQ (reference sequence). CDR3 size: 18 residues.

V is TRBV28 and J is TRBJ1-5; tentatively, D is TRBD1 (5 bases). The CDR3 runs to 18 residues. Per the germline V gene, CDR1 is MDHEN and CDR2 is SYDVKM. V gave up 6 bases and J gave up 1 base, with 22 bases separating them. CDR3: CASSTLSRAPRSNQPQHF. Here the CDR3 DNA reads TGTGCCAGCAGCACCCTCAGCAGGGCCCCAAGAAGCAATCAGCCCCAGCATTTT.

This chain uses TRBV10-2 with TRBJ1-5; D is unresolved. This CDR3 region has 15 residues. Trimming removed 1 base at V and 1 base at J, with 8 bases between. Germline-derived CDR1 and CDR2 are WSHSY and SAAADI. CDR3 in amino acids: CASSELGASNQPQHF. For the CDR3, the DNA is TGCGCCAGCAGTGAGTTAGGAGCGAGCAATCAGCCCCAGCATTTT.

The chain links TRBV30 to TRBJ2-3; 8 positions agree with TRBD1. CDR3 length: 17 amino acids. J gave up 2 bases and V 0 bases, and 10 bases lay outside the gene matches. Germline V gene data show CDR1 as GTSNPN and CDR2 as SVGIG (reference sequence). The CDR3 region has the DNA TGTGCCTGGAGTGTAGGGCAGGGGGCTTTCTTCACAGATACGCAGTATTTT. Residues: CAWSVGQGAFFTDTQYF.

This clone was seen only once. Other DNA sequences in this sample translate to the same CDR3. This rearrangement joins TRBV19 to TRBJ2-4, with D possibly matching TRBD1 (5 bases). The CDR3 is 13 amino acids. CDR1 is LNHDA, CDR2 SQIVND, per germline (reference sequence). As DNA, the CDR3 is TGTGCTTCCGCGACAGTAGCCAAAAACATTCAGTACTTC. Its protein is CASATVAKNIQYF.

This clone occurred a few times. This chain joins TRBV3-1 (or the pseudogene TRBV3-2) and TRBJ1-5; 7 bases map to TRBD1. The CDR3 length is 14 residues. CDR1 and CDR2 from the germline V gene are LGHDT and YNNKEL (reference sequence). The junction had 4 bases not matched to a gene; V was cut back by 1 base and J by 7 bases. The DNA for the CDR3 is TGTGCCAGCAGCCAAGGAACAGGGGTGCAGCCCCAGCATTTT. Translating gives CASSQGTGVQPQHF.

The chain recombines TRBV5-1 with TRBJ2-6, with TRBD2 as a possible D gene (6 bases). The CDR3 sequence is 16 residues long. Germline V gene lookup returns CDR1 SGHRS and CDR2 YFSETQ. Trimming cost V 7 bases and J 1 base, with 15 bases left between them. CDR3: CASSHVGGSGANVLTF. CDR3 in DNA: TGCGCCAGCTCTCACGTTGGGGGGTCTGGGGCCAACGTCCTGACTTTC.

The chain couples TRBV25-1 to TRBJ2-3, with 8 bases matching TRBD1. The CDR3 loop spans 18 amino acids. Trimming took 4 bases from V and 4 from J; bases not matched to a gene: 16. Germline CDR1 and CDR2: MGHDK and SYGVNS. Here the CDR3 DNA reads TGTGCCAGCAGTGTTTCCCGTCCGACAGGGGTGTTCTCAGATACGCAGTATTTT. Translation gives CASSVSRPTGVFSDTQYF.

V gene TRBV11-2 combines with J gene TRBJ2-3, with 9 bases matching TRBD2. CDR1 and CDR2 (germline): SGHAT, FQNNGV. The CDR3 length is 14 residues. V was clipped by 5 bases and J by 5 bases; unmatched bases: 5. CDR3 sequence reads: CASSRGGVKDTQYF. In DNA, the CDR3 is TGTGCCAGCAGCCGCGGGGGGGTGAAAGATACGCAGTATTTT. Full variable domain (outside the CDR3, taken from reference TRBV11-2 and TRBJ2-3): EAGVAQSPRYKIIEKRQSVAFWCNPISGHATLYWYQQILGQGPKLLIQFQNNGVVDDSQLPKDRFSAERLKGVDSTLKIQPAKLEDSAVYLCASSRGGVKDTQYFGPGTRLTVL.

This rearrangement joins TRBV5-6 to TRBJ1-2; D perhaps matches TRBD1 (5 bases). This CDR3 has 15 amino acids. V dropped 0 bases and J dropped 1 base, with 10 bases sitting between them. Germline CDR1 is SGHDT and CDR2 is YYEEEE. The chain's CDR3 is CASSLGQNYNYGYTF. CDR3 coding DNA: TGTGCCAGCAGCTTGGGACAGAACTATAACTATGGCTACACCTTC.

This clone showed up just once. The V call is TRBV27, the J call TRBJ1-1; a weak D match, TRBD1 (5 bases). Germline loops: CDR1 MNHEY, CDR2 SMNVEV (reference sequence). Trimming shortened V by 9 bases and J by 4 bases, and 9 bases separated the two germline ends. The CDR3 length is 11 residues. The CDR3 region is CASSGFTEAFF. CDR3 in DNA: TGTGCCAGTTCAGGGTTCACTGAAGCTTTCTTT.

V usage is TRBV2 and J usage is TRBJ2-3; 7 bases agree with TRBD2. Trimming took 6 bases from V and 6 from J; bases not matched to a gene: 12. CDR3 length: 15 residues. Germline V gene lookup returns CDR1 SNHLY and CDR2 FYNNEI. CDR3: CASRGGDVFKDTQYF. For the CDR3, the DNA is TGTGCCAGCAGGGGGGGGGACGTATTCAAGGATACGCAGTATTTT.

The rearrangement joins TRBV3-1 (or the pseudogene TRBV3-2) to TRBJ1-2; D is unresolved. Germline V gene lookup returns CDR1 LGHDT and CDR2 YNNKEL (reference sequence). The V gene lost 4 bases and the J gene lost 4 bases, with 19 bases spanning the gap. The CDR3 is made up of 16 amino acids. The CDR3 sequence is CASSLTTGRTGYGYTF. CDR3 in DNA: TGTGCCAGCAGCCTAACCACCGGACGGACTGGCTATGGCTACACCTTC.

A few counts support this clone. This sequence joins TRBV4-2 and TRBJ2-7; 7 bases line up with TRBD2. The junction had 3 bases not matched to a gene; V was cut back by 1 base and J by 3 bases. The CDR3 runs 14 residues. In germline, CDR1 is LGHNA, CDR2 YNFKEQ. The CDR3 sequence: CASSQGTRHYEQYF. Here the CDR3 DNA reads TGTGCCAGCAGCCAAGGGACTAGACACTACGAGCAGTACTTC.

The chain's CDR3 is CASSIVGSMNTEAFF. The CDR3 bases are TGTGCCAGTAGTATAGTGGGCAGCATGAACACTGAAGCTTTCTTT. The chain is built from TRBV19 and TRBJ1-1; D gene ambiguous. The CDR3 runs 15 residues. Trimming removed 1 base at V and 0 bases at J, with 9 bases between. Germline V lookup: CDR1 LNHDA, CDR2 SQIVND (reference sequence).

A few counts support this clone. The V gene is TRBV5-1, the J gene TRBJ2-2; D may be TRBD1 (5 bases). Germline assignment: CDR1 SGHRS and CDR2 YFSETQ. The CDR3 extends over 14 amino acids. V lost 0 bases, J lost 8 bases, and 11 bases lay in between. The DNA for the CDR3 is TGCGCCAGCAGCTTGGGACAGTCAGGTGGGGAGCTGTTTTTT. It codes for CASSLGQSGGELFF. Drawing the rest from reference TRBV5-1 and TRBJ2-2, the complete variable domain is KAGVTQTPRYLIKTRGQQVTLSCSPISGHRSVSWYQQTPGQGLQFLFEYFSETQRNKGNFPGRFSGRQFSNSRSEMNVSTLELGDSALYLCASSLGQSGGELFFGEGSRLTVL.

The chain links TRBV3-1 (or the pseudogene TRBV3-2) to TRBJ2-7; TRBD1 is a possible D gene (6 bases). Germline CDR1 and CDR2: LGHDT and YNNKEL (reference sequence). This CDR3 region has 12 residues. Trimming cost V 3 bases and J 5 bases, with 8 bases left between them. CDR3: CASSQAGDEQYF. The CDR3 bases are TGTGCCAGCAGCCAGGCAGGGGACGAGCAGTACTTC.

The V gene is TRBV27, the J gene TRBJ1-2, with a weak D call TRBD1 (6 bases). The CDR3 covers 13 residues. Germline V lookup: CDR1 MNHEY, CDR2 SMNVEV (reference sequence). Trimming took off 6 bases at V and 5 bases at J, with 13 bases between the two ends. As DNA, the CDR3 is TGTGCCAGCAGAAGGGGGGGGGATTATGGCTACACCTTC. The encoded protein is CASRRGGDYGYTF.

In nucleotides, the CDR3 is TGTGCCAGCAGGACCGGGACAAGCTATGGCTACACCTTC. Amino acid sequence: CASRTGTSYGYTF. The rearrangement joins TRBV27 to TRBJ1-2; weak D call: TRBD1 (6 bases). The CDR3 runs to 13 residues. Trimming stripped 6 bases from V and 4 bases from J, with 12 bases between. Germline CDR1 and CDR2: MNHEY and SMNVEV (reference sequence).

Only a few counts were recorded for this clone. J is TRBJ2-7 and V is TRBV6-5, with 8 positions matching TRBD1. Germline V CDR1 and CDR2: MNHEY, SVGAGI. The CDR3 has 14 residues. V trimming: 4 bases; J trimming: 2 bases; junction bases outside the gene matches: 4. As DNA, the CDR3 is TGTGCCAGCAGTTCCTCGACAGGGGCCTACGAGCAGTACTTC. It codes for CASSSSTGAYEQYF.

This chain connects TRBV6-1 to TRBJ2-7; 9 bases fit TRBD1. Germline assignment: CDR1 MNHNS and CDR2 SASEGT. This CDR3 is 15 amino acids long. The junction had 8 bases not matched to a gene; V was cut back by 0 bases and J by 8 bases. In nucleotides, the CDR3 is TGTGCCAGCAGTGAAGCCCGGGACAGGGTTCTCCAGCAGTACTTC. Residues: CASSEARDRVLQQYF.

This CDR3 reads CASSFRQGYPPLHF. The CDR3 DNA is TGTGCCAGCAGTTTTAGGCAGGGTTATCCACCCCTCCACTTT. The chain carries TRBV27 and TRBJ1-6; maybe TRBD1 (5 bases). V dropped 3 bases and J dropped 11 bases, with 14 bases sitting between them. The V gene's germline CDR1 is MNHEY and CDR2 SMNVEV (reference sequence). CDR3 length: 14 amino acids.

This chain links TRBV18 with TRBJ1-2, with a weak D call TRBD1 (6 bases). Germline CDR1 is KGHSH and CDR2 is LQKENI. The CDR3 loop spans 14 amino acids. V lost 0 bases and J 5 bases, leaving 10 bases between the germline ends. The CDR3, as DNA: TGTGCCAGCTCACCACCGGGACAAATTTATGGCTACACCTTC. Its protein product is CASSPPGQIYGYTF. The whole variable domain, filled in from reference TRBV18 and TRBJ1-2, reads NAGVMQNPRHLVRRRGQEARLRCSPMKGHSHVYWYRQLPEEGLKFMVYLQKENIIDESGMPKERFSAEFPKEGPSILRIQQVVRGDSAAYFCASSPPGQIYGYTFGSGTRLTVV.

A few counts support this clone. The rearrangement joins TRBV6-1 to TRBJ1-6, with a weak D call TRBD1 (5 bases). Trimming cost V 3 bases and J 7 bases, with 10 bases left between them. The CDR3 consists of 14 residues. Germline CDR1 and CDR2: MNHNS and SASEGT. The CDR3: CASSDRVSNSPLHF. CDR3 nucleotide sequence: TGTGCCAGCAGTGACAGGGTTTCAAATTCACCCCTCCACTTT.

This clone has only a few counts. The V and J genes are TRBV7-2 and TRBJ2-5, with 8 positions matching TRBD1. CDR3 length: 13 residues. V lost 5 bases, J lost 7 bases, and 6 bases stayed unmatched. The V gene's germline CDR1 is SGHTA and CDR2 FQGNSA. The CDR3 reads CASSVDRERTQYF. The CDR3, as DNA: TGTGCCAGCAGCGTGGACAGGGAAAGGACCCAGTACTTC.

The V call is TRBV11-2, the J call TRBJ1-1; no clear D. Trimming took 1 base from V and 0 from J, leaving 9 bases between them. The germline V gene encodes CDR1 SGHAT and CDR2 FQNNGV. The CDR3 covers 15 residues. This CDR3 reads CASSLGDNLNTEAFF. The DNA of the CDR3 is TGTGCCAGCAGCTTAGGAGATAACTTGAACACTGAAGCTTTCTTT.

The chain links TRBV7-3 to TRBJ2-5, with TRBD2 matching over 8 bases. CDR1 is SGHTA, CDR2 FQGTGA, per germline. The trim removed 5 bases at V and 5 bases at J, leaving 7 bases unmatched. The CDR3 consists of 14 residues. The CDR3 nucleotides read TGTGCCAGCAGCCCGGGGGGGGCTCGGGAGACCCAGTACTTC. Protein: CASSPGGARETQYF.

The genes are TRBV4-2 and TRBJ2-2, with TRBD1 identical over 7 bases. Trimming took 3 bases from V and 5 from J; bases not matched to a gene: 3. The CDR3 runs 14 residues. Germline CDR1 is LGHNA and CDR2 is YNFKEQ. Here the CDR3 DNA reads TGTGCCAGCAGCCAGAGGGACAGAACCGGGGAGCTGTTTTTT. Protein: CASSQRDRTGELFF.

This chain uses TRBV18 with TRBJ1-2; tentative D call: TRBD1 (5 bases). The germline V and J ends were trimmed by 3 bases and 3 bases, with 8 bases remaining between them. The CDR3 has 13 residues. CDR1 and CDR2 from the germline V gene are KGHSH and LQKENI. The CDR3 coding sequence is TGTGCCAGCTCACCTGGAGGGGACTATGGCTACACCTTC. Translation: CASSPGGDYGYTF.